Following are 25 T cell receptor beta chains from one sample sequenced in a study of blood T cells in healthy people across ages. A second PCR of roughly 7 to 11 cycles used a sample-barcoded 5' primer and a J-beta primer mix. TCRdb reanalysed the 5' RACE reads using MiXCR and keeps one entry per CDR3 protein. The sample records about 930,000 distinct CDR3 sequences, just under 30% being singletons. This sample also belongs to another study, concerning T cells of mothers and their children.

The specimen sequenced was blood. The receptors were gathered from a woman aged 40 to 50 in good health.

The sample holds many counts of this clonotype. CDR3 DNA: TGTGCCAGCAGCCAAGGGCAGGTAGAAGAGACCCAGTACTTC. Translation: CASSQGQVEETQYF. The rearrangement uses TRBV4-2 and TRBJ2-5; D uncertain. This CDR3 has 14 amino acids. In germline, CDR1 is LGHNA, CDR2 YNFKEQ. Trimming took off 1 base at V and 3 bases at J, with 9 bases between the two ends.

Ten or more counts support this clonotype. V gene TRBV7-3 combines with J gene TRBJ1-6, with D possibly matching TRBD1 (5 bases). The CDR3 consists of 17 residues. CDR1 and CDR2 from the germline V gene are SGHTA and FQGTGA. The V end was cut by 1 base, the J end by 6 bases, with 16 bases between. This CDR3 reads CASSLRSGPGTNSPLHF. CDR3 sequence (DNA): TGTGCCAGCAGCTTAAGGTCGGGGCCGGGGACTAATTCACCCCTCCACTTT. Full variable domain (rest looked up from reference TRBV7-3 and TRBJ1-6): GAGVSQTPSNKVTEKGKYVELRCDPISGHTALYWYRQSLGQGPEFLIYFQGTGAADDSGLPNDRFFAVRPEGSVSTLKIQRTERGDSAVYLCASSLRSGPGTNSPLHFGNGTRLTVT.

To note about this clonotype: At one end, the junction sequence differs from germline, possibly due to a read error. The chain employs TRBV5-1 and TRBJ2-6; a weak D match, TRBD1 (5 bases). This CDR3 is built from 17 residues. Per germline, CDR1 SGHRS and CDR2 YFSETQ. The DNA for the CDR3 is TGCGCCAGCGGCGACCCCCTAGACGGTTCTGGGGCCAACGTCCGGACTTTC. It encodes CASGDPLDGSGANVRTF.

V usage is TRBV7-2 and J usage is TRBJ2-7; TRBD2 aligns across 8 bases. The tail of the sequence fits TRBJ2-5 better, so the J call may be wrong. Germline values: CDR1 SGHTA, CDR2 FQGNSA. The CDR3 is 14 residues long. The CDR3 spells CASSFSGAGVTQYF. DNA of the CDR3: TGTGCCAGCAGCTTTAGCGGGGCCGGGGTGACCCAGTACTTC.

This clonotype was picked up a small number of times. The rearrangement joins TRBV6-2 or TRBV6-3 to TRBJ1-5; the match to TRBD1 covers 8 bases. Germline assignment: CDR1 MNHEY and CDR2 SVGEGT. The CDR3 has 19 residues. J lost 2 bases, V lost 2 bases, and 14 bases had no gene match. This chain's CDR3 is CASSYLETGARRGNQPQHF. CDR3 nucleotides: TGTGCCAGCAGTTACCTCGAGACAGGGGCTCGGCGAGGCAATCAGCCCCAGCATTTT.

This clonotype was observed many times. The V gene is TRBV12-3 or TRBV12-4, the J gene TRBJ1-2, with TRBD1 matching over 9 bases. The CDR3 has 13 residues. V trimming: 3 bases; J trimming: 6 bases; junction bases outside the gene matches: 2. CDR3 DNA: TGTGCCAGCAGTTTGGGACAGGGCCATGGCTACACCTTC. As protein: CASSLGQGHGYTF.

The sample holds a few counts of this clonotype. The V gene is TRBV5-1, the J gene TRBJ2-2; 7 bases map to TRBD1. The CDR3 contains 15 residues. The J segment lost 3 bases and the V segment lost 0 bases, leaving 2 bases of the junction unmatched. Germline-derived CDR1 and CDR2 are SGHRS and YFSETQ. The CDR3 is CASSLEQGHTGELFF. The CDR3 DNA reads TGCGCCAGCAGCTTGGAACAGGGGCACACCGGGGAGCTGTTTTTT.

This chain uses TRBV28 with TRBJ2-4, with D perhaps matching TRBD1 or TRBD2 (7 bases each). The J call is doubtful: the DNA matches TRBJ2-7 better. This CDR3 region has 16 residues. From germline, CDR1 is MDHEN and CDR2 SYDVKM. The CDR3: CASSPNPGRGLYEQYF. The CDR3 coding sequence is TGTGCCAGCAGCCCAAACCCGGGGAGGGGGCTCTACGAGCAGTACTTC.

This clonotype came up a few times. A much larger clone differs by one base, so this may be a read error. The chain joins TRBV28 to TRBJ2-7; TRBD1 matches at 10 bases. CDR1 and CDR2 from the germline V gene are MDHEN and SYDVKM. The length of the CDR3 is 16 residues. CDR3 loop: CVSSLADRGIPDEQYF. DNA of the CDR3: TGTGTCAGCAGTTTGGCGGACAGGGGGATCCCGGACGAGCAGTACTTC.

The chain recombines TRBV29-1 with TRBJ2-1; perhaps TRBD2 as D (6 bases). The CDR3 covers 16 residues. Germline loops: CDR1 SQVTM, CDR2 ANQGSEA. V lost 2 bases and J lost 9, with 23 bases in between. CDR3 sequence: CSVEYNRGFRGSEQFF. As DNA, the CDR3 is TGCAGCGTTGAATACAATAGGGGATTTCGGGGGAGTGAGCAGTTCTTC.

Concerning this clonotype: A junction end diverges from the germline sequence, so it may reflect a read error. The chain combines TRBV4-1 with TRBJ2-2; perhaps D is TRBD1 or TRBD2 (6 bases each). The CDR3 totals 15 residues. Germline V gene lookup returns CDR1 MGHRA and CDR2 YSYEKL. The CDR3 protein is CASGQGGTYTGELFF. The CDR3 coding sequence is TGCGCCAGCGGCCAAGGGGGGACCTACACCGGGGAGCTGTTTTTT.

This clonotype was seen at least ten times. V and J are TRBV30 and TRBJ1-2; 8 bases are shared with TRBD1. Trimming cost V 0 bases and J 6 bases; bases outside gene matches: 6. The CDR3 sequence is 14 residues long. In germline, CDR1 is GTSNPN, CDR2 SVGIG (reference sequence). CDR3 region: CAWSVSQGADGYTF. CDR3 sequence (DNA): TGTGCCTGGAGTGTAAGCCAGGGGGCCGATGGCTACACCTTC.

The rearrangement uses TRBV12-3 or TRBV12-4 and TRBJ1-3; D is ambiguous. The V end was cut by 3 bases, the J end by 1 base, with 7 bases between. CDR3 length: 14 residues. The CDR3 nucleotides are TGTGCCAGCAGTTTCTCGGGATCTGGAAACACCATATATTTT. As protein: CASSFSGSGNTIYF.

This clonotype turned up a few times. This rearrangement joins TRBV7-9 to TRBJ1-5; D is unresolved. Deletions cut 0 bases from V and 10 bases from J, with 10 bases between. The CDR3 contains 13 residues. Germline lookup yields CDR1 SEHNR and CDR2 FQNEAQ (reference sequence). Here the CDR3 reads CASSLAQSEPQHF. The CDR3 DNA is TGTGCCAGCAGCTTAGCTCAATCAGAACCCCAGCATTTT.

This clonotype was recorded at least ten times. The chain links TRBV5-1 to TRBJ2-3; TRBD2 matches 9 bases. CDR3 size: 15 residues. J lost 1 base, V lost 2 bases, and 2 bases had no gene match. Germline CDR1 SGHRS, CDR2 YFSETQ. The chain's CDR3 is CASSLKRGGTDTQYF. As DNA, the CDR3 is TGCGCCAGCAGCTTAAAGCGGGGGGGCACAGATACGCAGTATTTT.

Notes on this clonotype: A much larger clone differs from this one at a single base, so this may be a read error. V is TRBV7-9 and J is TRBJ2-1; D gene uncertain. Germline V gives CDR1 SEHNR, CDR2 FQNEAQ (reference sequence). The CDR3 covers 13 residues. The CDR3 DNA reads as TGTGCCGGCAGCTTAAGACGATACAATGAGCAGTTCTTC. This codes for CAGSLRRYNEQFF.

The rearrangement joins TRBV29-1 to TRBJ2-2, with 8 bases lining up with TRBD1. This CDR3 is 13 amino acids long. Germline V gene data show CDR1 as SQVTM and CDR2 as ANQGSEA. V lost 6 bases, J lost 5 bases, and 5 bases stayed unmatched. CDR3 protein: CSVQTGDTGELFF. In nucleotides, the CDR3 is TGCAGCGTCCAGACAGGGGATACCGGGGAGCTGTTTTTT.

This clonotype was counted between two and nine times. The chain is built from TRBV6-9 and TRBJ2-3; D possibly uses TRBD1 or TRBD2 (5 bases each). The CDR3 has 15 residues. V shed 6 bases and J shed 2 bases, with 15 bases lying between them. Germline lookup yields CDR1 MNHGY and CDR2 SVAAGI. The CDR3 sequence: CASSPPGPDTDTQYF. Written as DNA, the CDR3 is TGTGCCAGCAGCCCCCCGGGACCCGACACAGATACGCAGTATTTT.

In its sample, this clonotype was seen a few times. The chain has TRBV6-5 and TRBJ1-4, with TRBD1 as a possible D gene (5 bases). V lost 9 bases to trimming and J lost 3 bases, with 17 bases between them. The germline V gene encodes CDR1 MNHEY and CDR2 SVGAGI. This CDR3 is built from 15 residues. The CDR3 bases are TGTGCCAGTGGGCGGGTGCAAGGGGCTAATGAAAAACTGTTTTTT. This codes for CASGRVQGANEKLFF.

This clonotype was observed a few times. The V call is TRBV5-8, the J call TRBJ2-1; D ambiguous. Germline V gives CDR1 SGHTS, CDR2 YDEGEE. Trimming removed 4 bases at V and 9 bases at J, with 8 bases between. This CDR3 contains 11 residues. CDR3 nucleotides: TGTGCCAGCAGCCGGGTAATTGAGCAGTTCTTC. Protein product: CASSRVIEQFF. Full variable domain (outside the CDR3, taken from reference TRBV5-8 and TRBJ2-1): EAGVTQSPTHLIKTRGQQATLRCSPISGHTSVYWYQQALGLGLQFLLWYDEGEERNRGNFPPRFSGRQFPNYSSELNVNALELEDSALYLCASSRVIEQFFGPGTRLTVL.

For this clonotype: The junction shows a germline mismatch at one end, possibly a read error. The V and J genes are TRBV11-2 and TRBJ1-1; the D gene is possibly TRBD1 (5 bases). CDR1 SGHAT and CDR2 FQNNGV come from the germline V gene. The CDR3 is 15 residues long. CDR3 residues: CASSPAGARVTEVFF. The CDR3 DNA sequence: TGTGCCAGCAGCCCCGCCGGGGCCCGCGTCACTGAAGTTTTCTTT.

The sample holds a few counts of this clonotype. The chain is built from TRBV7-6 and TRBJ2-5; a weak D match, TRBD1 (5 bases). This CDR3 comprises 14 residues. Germline V gene lookup returns CDR1 SGHVS and CDR2 FNYEAQ. Trimming removed 5 bases at V and 1 base at J, with 11 bases between. The CDR3 here is CASSPSTAQETQYF. In nucleotides, the CDR3 is TGTGCCAGCAGCCCGTCGACAGCCCAAGAGACCCAGTACTTC.

V and J are TRBV24-1 and TRBJ2-1; TRBD1 or TRBD2 may be the D gene (6 bases each). Looked up from germline, CDR1 is KGHDR and CDR2 is SFDVKD. This CDR3 region has 13 residues. The germline V and J ends were trimmed by 8 bases and 9 bases, with 16 bases remaining between them. CDR3 amino acids: CATTTNGGGEQFF. The DNA of the CDR3 is TGTGCCACCACTACCAATGGAGGGGGTGAGCAGTTCTTC.

The chain couples TRBV21-1 to TRBJ1-4; the table's D call of TRBD1 was not tested on the DNA. TRBV21-1 is termed a pseudogene. The length of the CDR3 is 15 residues. The DNA for the CDR3 is TGTGCCAGCAGCAAAGCGCCCTGCCGGGGGGAAAAACTGTTTTTT. Its protein product is CASSKAPCRGEKLFF.

This clonotype has a count of ten or more. CDR3 protein: CSATQLPDRPSNYGYTF. The CDR3 DNA is TGCAGTGCTACGCAACTACCGGACAGACCTTCTAACTATGGCTACACCTTC. V gene TRBV20-1 combines with J gene TRBJ1-2; a possible D gene is TRBD1 (6 bases). Per germline, CDR1 DFQATT and CDR2 SNEGSKA (reference sequence). There are 17 residues in the CDR3. Trimming shortened V by 4 bases and J by 0 bases, and 21 bases separated the two germline ends.